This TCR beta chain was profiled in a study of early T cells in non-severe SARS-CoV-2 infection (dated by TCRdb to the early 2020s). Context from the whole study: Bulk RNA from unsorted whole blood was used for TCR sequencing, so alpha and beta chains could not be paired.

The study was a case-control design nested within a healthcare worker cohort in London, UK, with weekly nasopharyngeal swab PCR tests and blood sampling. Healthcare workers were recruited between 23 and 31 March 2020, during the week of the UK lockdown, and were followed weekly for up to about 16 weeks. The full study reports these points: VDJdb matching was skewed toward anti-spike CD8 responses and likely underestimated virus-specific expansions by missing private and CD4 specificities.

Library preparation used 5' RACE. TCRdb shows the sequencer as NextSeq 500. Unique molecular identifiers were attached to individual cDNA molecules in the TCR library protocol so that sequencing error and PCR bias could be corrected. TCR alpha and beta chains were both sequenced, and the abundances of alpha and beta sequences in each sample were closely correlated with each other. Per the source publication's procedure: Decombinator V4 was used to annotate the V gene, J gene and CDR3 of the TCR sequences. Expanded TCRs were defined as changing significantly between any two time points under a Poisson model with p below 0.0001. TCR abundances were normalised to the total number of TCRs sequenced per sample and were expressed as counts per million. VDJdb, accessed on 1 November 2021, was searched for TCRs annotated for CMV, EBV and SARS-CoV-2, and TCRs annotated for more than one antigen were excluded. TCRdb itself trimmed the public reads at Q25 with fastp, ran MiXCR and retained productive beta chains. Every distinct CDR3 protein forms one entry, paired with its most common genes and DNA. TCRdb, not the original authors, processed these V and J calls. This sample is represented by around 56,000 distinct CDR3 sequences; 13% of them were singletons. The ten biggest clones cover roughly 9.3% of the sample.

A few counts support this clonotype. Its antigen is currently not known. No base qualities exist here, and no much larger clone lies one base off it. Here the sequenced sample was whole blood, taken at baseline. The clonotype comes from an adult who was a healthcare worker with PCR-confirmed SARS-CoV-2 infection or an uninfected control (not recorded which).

The CDR3 is CSAPDEGIGELFF. The DNA sequence reads TGCAGTGCTCCGGATGAGGGCATCGGGGAGCTGTTTTTT. Rearrangement joined TRBV20-1 to TRBJ2-2, and the D gene may be TRBD2, 5 bases matching. According to the germline V gene (reference sequence), CDR1 reads DFQATT and CDR2 reads SNEGSKA. V sheds 5 bases and J sheds 7 bases, leaving 14 bases between their ends. Spanning cysteine to phenylalanine, the CDR3 consists of 13 amino acids. The read is trimmed to its CDR3 DNA, 39 bases read in frame from base 1.